This passage covers 4 T cell receptor beta chains from one sample sequenced in a study of blood T cell repertoires in COVID-19. Measured with immunoSEQ multiplex PCR; TCRdb has only the in-frame clones, and not every one. The data contain around 49,000 clones, 81% of them seen just once; the ten biggest clones take up approximately 20%. Sequenced material: peripheral blood. These receptors originate from a woman over 75 with COVID-19, enrolled during active disease.

The chain is built from TRBV14 and TRBJ2-7; possibly TRBD1 for D (6 bases). The CDR3 sequence is 12 residues long. Germline values: CDR1 SGHDN, CDR2 FVKESK. The V and J ends lost 4 bases and 13 bases respectively, with 17 bases between them. CDR3 loop: CASSRDTLRFYF. In DNA form, the CDR3 reads TGTGCCAGCAGCCGGGACACACTACGGTTCTACTTC.

The V call is TRBV3-1 (or the pseudogene TRBV3-2), the J call TRBJ2-1, with 7 bases identical to TRBD2. V lost 1 base and J lost 9; bases outside the gene matches: 9. Germline CDR1 is LGHDT and CDR2 is YNNKEL (reference sequence). CDR3 length equals 15 residues. The CDR3 spells CASSQGSRGSGEQFF. CDR3 nucleotide sequence: TGTGCCAGCAGCCAAGGGTCGCGCGGGAGTGGTGAGCAGTTCTTC.

A single count supports this clone. The chain links TRBV7-2 to TRBJ2-7; TRBD2 agrees at 16 bases. CDR3 length equals 18 residues. Germline values: CDR1 SGHTA, CDR2 FQGNSA. Losses at the gene ends were 2 bases for V and 5 bases for J; bases not matched to a gene: 9. The CDR3 region is CASSLRGTSGRAHDEQYF. The CDR3 DNA reads TGTGCCAGCAGCTTACGGGGGACTAGCGGGAGGGCCCACGACGAGCAGTACTTC.

The V call is TRBV5-1, the J call TRBJ2-4; tentatively, D is TRBD1 (5 bases). This CDR3 is 19 amino acids long. CDR1 and CDR2 (germline): SGHRS, YFSETQ. V was cut by 4 bases and J by 0 bases, with 23 bases left in between. The CDR3 nucleotides are TGCGCCAGCAGCCCCGACAGTACCCGGAATGAACTAGCCAAAAACATTCAGTACTTC. This codes for CASSPDSTRNELAKNIQYF.